This is a list of T cell receptor beta chains from one sample in a study of T cell responses to AZD1222 COVID-19 vaccine. TCRdb's table, derived via immunoSEQ multiplex PCR, lists solely in-frame clones and lacks some. This sample has roughly 84,000 clones, with roughly nine tenths found just once. The specimen was peripheral blood, collected 28 days after the second AZD1222 dose. Every receptor here comes from an adult who received the AZD1222 COVID-19 vaccine. Each CDR3 is given with its conserved first and last residue. D genes are given only for firm matches. Clone size is not always given. Where it is, it says once, few, many or a class for expanded clones.

cdr3_nt | cdr3_aa | clone_size | v_call | d_call | j_call
TGTGCCAGCAGTGAACCAGGGGGCGCTTACAATGAGCAGTTCTTC | CASSEPGGAYNEQFF | . | TRBV6-1 | TRBD1 | TRBJ2-1
TGCGCCAGCAGCCATGGGACAGGAAGCGGCAATCAGCCCCAGCATTTT | CASSHGTGSGNQPQHF | once | TRBV4-1 | TRBD1 | TRBJ1-5
TGCGCCAGCAGCGCCCTAGAACAGGGGGTTCAGTCACCCCTCCACTTT | CASSALEQGVQSPLHF | . | TRBV5-1 | TRBD1 | TRBJ1-6
TGTGCCAGCTCAACTAGCGGGGGTGCCTACGAGCAGTACTTC | CASSTSGGAYEQYF | . | TRBV18 | TRBD2 | TRBJ2-7
TGTGCCTGGGACAGGGCTCGCAATCAGCCCCAGCATTTT | CAWDRARNQPQHF | . | TRBV30 | TRBD1 | TRBJ1-5
TGCAGCGACGGGACGGCGAAGGGCGGCTACACCTTC | CSDGTAKGGYTF | . | TRBV29-1 | . | TRBJ1-2
TGTGCCACCCGAAAGGCAAGCTCCTACGAGCAGTACTTC | CATRKASSYEQYF | . | TRBV15 | . | TRBJ2-7
TGTGCCAGCAGTGACCCCTCCCGCGGGAGGGGGCTAGGTGGAAACACCATATATTTT | CASSDPSRGRGLGGNTIYF | . | TRBV6-4 | TRBD1 | TRBJ1-3
TGCGCCAGCAGCCAAGATGAGAGGGGGGGATCTGGTTATGGCTACACCTTC | CASSQDERGGSGYGYTF | . | TRBV4-1 | . | TRBJ1-2
TGTGCCACCAGCAGAACTAGACAGGGGGTCAACGAGCAGTACTTC | CATSRTRQGVNEQYF | . | TRBV15 | TRBD1 | TRBJ2-7
TGCGCCAGCAGCTTGGCCACTAGCGGGGAGACCCAGTACTTC | CASSLATSGETQYF | . | TRBV5-1 | TRBD2 | TRBJ2-5
TGTGCCAGCAGTTCCCCCGCTAATGAAAAACTGTTTTTT | CASSSPANEKLFF | . | TRBV28 | . | TRBJ1-4
TGTGCCATCAGTGAGTCCACAGGGTCGTGGGAGCTGTTTTTT | CAISESTGSWELFF | large | TRBV10-3 | . | TRBJ2-2
TGTGCCAGCAGCCGCAAGAGTGACAGGGCGAGCAGAGGTACGCAGTATTTT | CASSRKSDRASRGTQYF | . | TRBV11-2 | TRBD1 | TRBJ2-3
TGCGCCAGCAGCTTATCGGCGGGGGGATTCTACGAGCAGTACTTC | CASSLSAGGFYEQYF | few | TRBV5-1 | TRBD2 | TRBJ2-7
TGCGCCAGCAGCTTGGACGGGGGCAACACTGAAGCTTTCTTT | CASSLDGGNTEAFF | . | TRBV5-1 | . | TRBJ1-1
TGTGCCAGCAGCACCCCTGGTCGGGGAATTGAGCAGTTCTTC | CASSTPGRGIEQFF | once | TRBV7-2 | . | TRBJ2-1
TGCGCCAGCAGCCAAGGCCTAGCGGACACCGGGGAGCTGTTTTTT | CASSQGLADTGELFF | . | TRBV4-3 | TRBD2 | TRBJ2-2
TGTGCCAGCAGTTCGGCGGCAGTGAATCAGCCCCAGCATTTT | CASSSAAVNQPQHF | . | TRBV6-1 | . | TRBJ1-5
TGTGCCAGGGCTAAAGATAATTCACCCCTCCACTTT | CARAKDNSPLHF | . | TRBV2 | . | TRBJ1-6
TGTGCCAGCAGCTTAGAGTCCAATCAGCCCCAGCATTTT | CASSLESNQPQHF | . | TRBV7-2 | . | TRBJ1-5
TGTGCCACCAGTGGTTCGAACACCGGGGAGCTGTTTTTT | CATSGSNTGELFF | . | TRBV24-1 | . | TRBJ2-2
TGTGCCAGCAGTTACTCCCATGGGACCGAGCAGTTCTTC | CASSYSHGTEQFF | . | TRBV6-5 | . | TRBJ2-1
TGCGCCAGCAGTGCGGTCCCTTTCAATCAGCCCCAGCATTTT | CASSAVPFNQPQHF | . | TRBV10-2 | . | TRBJ1-5
TGTGCCAGTACTTCTCGGGTTGGTACTTCTATTGAAAAACTGTTTTTT | CASTSRVGTSIEKLFF | . | TRBV19 | . | TRBJ1-4
TGTGCCAGCAGTCCCAGGACAGGACTTCCCTCGTACTTC | CASSPRTGLPSYF | . | TRBV12-3/TRBV12-4 | TRBD1 | TRBJ2-7
TGTGCCAGCAGCAAATTCCCCCGGCGGACAGTAGGCTCTGGGGCCAACGTCCTGACTTTC | CASSKFPRRTVGSGANVLTF | . | TRBV7-3 | . | TRBJ2-6
TGTGCCTGGAGTGTAACCGACTATAATTCACCCCTCCACTTT | CAWSVTDYNSPLHF | . | TRBV30 | . | TRBJ1-6
TGTGCCAGCAGCCCCCGAGGAGGGACTAACACAGATACGCAGTATTTT | CASSPRGGTNTDTQYF | . | TRBV3-1/TRBV3-2 | TRBD2 | TRBJ2-3
TGTGCCAGCAGTTGGACAGGGAATCAGCCCCAGCATTTT | CASSWTGNQPQHF | . | TRBV6-2/TRBV6-3 | TRBD1 | TRBJ1-5
TGTGCCACCAGCAGAGATCTGGGTGGCGGGGAGCTGTTTTTT | CATSRDLGGGELFF | . | TRBV15 | . | TRBJ2-2
TGTGCCAGTAGTTCACAAGCGGGGGGCAGGGGAGATACGCAGTATTTT | CASSSQAGGRGDTQYF | . | TRBV19 | TRBD2 | TRBJ2-3
TGTGCCTGGACCCCCCAGGGAACCTATGGCTACACCTTC | CAWTPQGTYGYTF | . | TRBV30 | . | TRBJ1-2
TGCGCCAGCAGCTTGGCGATCGGCGGGATGAACACTGAAGCTTTCTTT | CASSLAIGGMNTEAFF | few | TRBV5-1 | . | TRBJ1-1
TGTGCCAGCAGCGTAGATCTGGGCCGAGAGACCCAGTACTTC | CASSVDLGRETQYF | . | TRBV9 | . | TRBJ2-5
TGTGCCAGCAGTTACTCGATGGCGGGGGGGCCGGCGAAGACCCAGTACTTC | CASSYSMAGGPAKTQYF | . | TRBV6-2/TRBV6-3 | TRBD2 | TRBJ2-5
TGTGCCAGCAGTCAATTAATAGACTATGGCTACACCTTC | CASSQLIDYGYTF | once | TRBV28 | . | TRBJ1-2
TGTGCCAGCAGTTCACCCGGGGGAGTCACTGAAGCTTTCTTT | CASSSPGGVTEAFF | . | TRBV28 | . | TRBJ1-1
TGTGCCAGCAGCTTAGAAAATAATTCACCCCTCCACTTT | CASSLENNSPLHF | . | TRBV7-2 | . | TRBJ1-6
TGCGCCAGCAGCCAGAGGGGGATTCAAGAGACCCAGTACTTC | CASSQRGIQETQYF | . | TRBV4-1 | . | TRBJ2-5
TGCGCCAGCAGCTTGGTTGTTGGGGGCTATGGCTACACCTTC | CASSLVVGGYGYTF | . | TRBV5-1 | . | TRBJ1-2
TGTGCCAGCAGTGAAGGTGGACACCGCCTTGAAGCTTTCTTT | CASSEGGHRLEAFF | . | TRBV6-1 | . | TRBJ1-1
TGTGCCAGCAGTTACACGTCCTACGAGCAGTACTTC | CASSYTSYEQYF | . | TRBV2 | . | TRBJ2-7
TGTGCCAGCAGTCCCGGACTAGCGCGGGAGCAGTTCTTC | CASSPGLAREQFF | once | TRBV6-2/TRBV6-3 | TRBD2 | TRBJ2-1
TGTGCCAGCAGCTTAAGCCCTCCGGGGACGGGGGGTACCGGGGAGCTGTTTTTT | CASSLSPPGTGGTGELFF | . | TRBV7-3 | TRBD2 | TRBJ2-2
TGTGCCACCACCAAACACGACAGGGGTAACTACAATGAGCAGTTCTTC | CATTKHDRGNYNEQFF | . | TRBV21-1 | . | TRBJ2-1
TGCGCCAGCAGCTGGTACGGGGGAACGGAGGAGACCCAGTACTTC | CASSWYGGTEETQYF | once | TRBV5-1 | . | TRBJ2-5
TGTGCCAGCAGCCCATTGGGACAGGGCAATTCACCCCTCCACTTT | CASSPLGQGNSPLHF | . | TRBV7-9 | TRBD1 | TRBJ1-6
TGTGCCATTTCAGGGGACGTCTACGAGCAGTACTTC | CAISGDVYEQYF | . | TRBV2 | . | TRBJ2-7
TGTGCCAGCAGCTTAACTGACGGAAACACCATATATTTT | CASSLTDGNTIYF | . | TRBV7-3 | . | TRBJ1-3
TGTGCCAGTAGTACGCGGGGACAGTGGGAGACCCAGTACTTC | CASSTRGQWETQYF | once | TRBV19 | . | TRBJ2-5
TGTGCCAGCAGTTTTTACAGTGACAATGAGCAGTTCTTC | CASSFYSDNEQFF | . | TRBV12-3/TRBV12-4 | . | TRBJ2-1
TGCGCCAGCAGAGAAGGGGGCAATCAGCCCCAGCATTTT | CASREGGNQPQHF | . | TRBV5-1 | . | TRBJ1-5
TGTGCCAGCAGCTTAGCACAGGGGGTCGGGGAGCTGTTTTTT | CASSLAQGVGELFF | . | TRBV7-9 | TRBD1 | TRBJ2-2
TGTGCCAGCAGCTTGGTACCTCAGGATGGCTACACCTTC | CASSLVPQDGYTF | . | TRBV7-9 | . | TRBJ1-2
TGTGCCAGCAGCTACGGGGGCCCTTTTCCTCACACTGAAGCTTTCTTT | CASSYGGPFPHTEAFF | . | TRBV7-2 | . | TRBJ1-1
TGTGCCAGCAGCGACGAGGGGGCGGGTAATGAAAAACTGTTTTTT | CASSDEGAGNEKLFF | . | TRBV6-5 | TRBD1 | TRBJ1-4
TGTGCCAGCTCCGGGACAGGGGAGACCTACGAGCAGTACTTC | CASSGTGETYEQYF | . | TRBV5-5 | TRBD1 | TRBJ2-7
TGTGCCAGCAGTTACTTCCTCAGGGGGACCGGGGAGCTGTTTTTT | CASSYFLRGTGELFF | . | TRBV6-5 | TRBD1 | TRBJ2-2